This TCR beta chain was sequenced during a study of blood T cell repertoires in COVID-19. Study overall: From the United States, Italy and Spain came samples of acute and convalescent COVID-19.

Only in-frame clones appear in the TCRdb table, and some are missing; sequencing was by immunoSEQ multiplex PCR. The table has about 380,000 clones, more than 70% seen once. The study drew participants aged about 18 to 89 years from some 24 US areas. Participant reports of clinical history set cohort assignment. Two negative PCRs, clearance, or symptom resolution characterized the recovered Cohort 3 donors. The germline V and J ends were trimmed by 6 bases and 4 bases, with 12 bases remaining between them. Germline lookup yields CDR1 SNHLY and CDR2 FYNNEI. The length of the CDR3 is 14 residues. Sequencing input: PBMCs or T cells enriched from blood (not recorded which). The gene calls are TRBV2 and TRBJ2-2; D possibly corresponds to TRBD2 (6 bases). The receptor was derived from a young man who had recovered from COVID-19. CDR3 DNA sequence: TGTGCCAGCAGCGGGGGACCGAGCACCGGGGAGCTGTTTTTT. Translated, it gives CASSGGPSTGELFF.